The next 32 T cell receptor beta chains were all read from a single sample in a study of tumor and adjacent non-tumor tissue in lung cancer (dated by TCRdb to the late 2010s). To prepare the library, multiplex PCR was applied. The run used an Illumina HiSeq 2500. Following protocols modified from ARM-PCR, the researchers constructed TCRbeta libraries through three rounds of nested PCR with primers (Table S4). In TCRdb, the public reads were trimmed at Q25 with fastp and aligned with MiXCR, with productive beta chains retained. For every CDR3 protein sequence, its rows merge into one entry that carries the most common genes and DNA. Within this sample are under 100,000 distinct CDR3 sequences, with less than 75% of them counted one time only. The ten largest clones represent roughly an eighth of the sample. RNA was isolated from bulk, unsorted tissue, and RNA quality was assessed with a NanoDrop ND-1000 and an Agilent 2100.

Source material: lung tumor tissue. The receptor set was obtained from a woman aged 65 to 85 with non-small cell lung cancer.

The V and J genes are TRBV4-1 and TRBJ2-5; tentatively, D is TRBD1 or TRBD2 (6 bases each). The CDR3 runs 15 residues. Trimming stripped 11 bases from V and 7 bases from J, with 26 bases between. Germline V lookup: CDR1 MGHRA, CDR2 YSYEKL. For the CDR3, the DNA is TGCGCCGGCGGCCAAGATCGGGGGTACAGGGCGACCCAGTACTTC. It codes for CAGGQDRGYRATQYF.

As concerns this clonotype: The junction does not match germline at one end; this may be a read error. The V call is TRBV10-2, the J call TRBJ1-6; weak D call: TRBD1 (5 bases). Germline CDR1 WSHSY, CDR2 SAAADI. The CDR3 totals 14 residues. The CDR3 nucleotides read TGCGCCAGTAATGCTTGGCAGGGAAACCCACCCCTCTACTTT. Residues: CASNAWQGNPPLYF.

About this clonotype: With a much larger clone just one base away, this may be a read error. The rearrangement joins TRBV28 to TRBJ2-1; 8 nucleotides line up with TRBD1. The germline CDR1 and CDR2 sequences are MDHEN and SYDVKM. The CDR3 is 15 residues long. The CDR3 spells CASSLTGASYYEQFF. The CDR3 region has the DNA TGTGCCAGCAGCTTGACAGGGGCCTCCTACTATGAGCAGTTCTTC.

With respect to this clonotype: Likely a read error: the CDR3 ends without its conserved phenylalanine or tryptophan. The DNA is omitted, as the CDR3 cannot be located on it reliably, and the CDR3 follows TCRdb's listing. The chain uses TRBV5-4 and TRBJ2-7; the DNA was not compared with TRBD2, the D call given in the table. The CDR3 extends over 15 residues, inclusive of both ends. From germline, CDR1 is SGHNT and CDR2 YYREEE (reference sequence). CDR3 protein: CASSLGAAGGSEQCS.

This clonotype was observed many times. The V call is TRBV6-1, the J call TRBJ1-4; 7 positions match TRBD1. Germline trimming cut 6 bases from V and 5 bases from J; bases unmatched to any gene: 3. Germline values: CDR1 MNHNS, CDR2 SASEGT. This CDR3 region has 13 residues. The CDR3 DNA is TGTGCCAGCAGGACGACAGGGAATGAAAAACTGTTTTTT. This translates into CASRTTGNEKLFF.

The V call is TRBV12-3 or TRBV12-4, the J call TRBJ2-2, with 7 bases aligning to TRBD2. V trimming: 10 bases; J trimming: 0 bases; junction bases outside the gene matches: 11. This CDR3 has 16 amino acids. CDR3 loop: CANSRLASSNTGELFF. The CDR3 DNA follows: TGTGCCAACAGCCGACTAGCATCCTCGAACACCGGGGAGCTGTTTTTT.

The DNA of the CDR3 is TGCAGTGCTAGAGATTGGACAGAGTATAATGAAAAACTGTTTTTT. The encoded protein is CSARDWTEYNEKLFF. J is TRBJ1-4 and V is TRBV20-1; D may be TRBD1 (6 bases). Trimming removed 0 bases at V and 4 bases at J, with 12 bases between. This CDR3 has 15 amino acids. Germline V gene data show CDR1 as DFQATT and CDR2 as SNEGSKA (reference sequence).

Only one count was recorded for this clonotype. Its ends do not fully match the called genes, so a read error is possible. This chain joins TRBV29-1 and TRBJ2-7, with TRBD2 matching 7 bases. CDR1 is SQVTM, CDR2 ANQGSEA, per germline. This CDR3 spans 14 amino acids. CDR3 in DNA: TGCAGCGTTGAGCGTTCAGCGGGATGGCCGAAGCAATACTTC. This sequence encodes CSVERSAGWPKQYF.

This sequence joins TRBV25-1 and TRBJ2-7; 7 nucleotides agree with TRBD1. CDR1 MGHDK and CDR2 SYGVNS come from the germline V gene. CDR3 length equals 16 residues. V lost 2 bases to trimming and J lost 5 bases; unmatched junction nucleotides: 12. The CDR3 nucleotides read TGTGCCAGCAGTGAAACCGGGACAGACCCTTTCCACGAGCAGTACTTC. It is translated as CASSETGTDPFHEQYF.

On this clonotype itself: Because the CDR3 is missing its conserved closing phenylalanine or tryptophan, this is likely a read error. This sequence joins TRBV6-1 and TRBJ2-2; perhaps TRBD2 as D (6 bases). From germline, CDR1 is MNHNS and CDR2 SASEGT. V dropped 5 bases and J dropped 5 bases, with 18 bases sitting between them. CDR3 length: 16 residues. The CDR3 nucleotides are TGTGCCAGCAGTACCATCCGGGACTGGCGGACCGGGGAGCTGTTTTAT. It encodes CASSTIRDWRTGELFY.

Concerning this clonotype itself: Sequence at one end of the junction differs from germline and may be a read error. The chain has TRBV7-8 and TRBJ2-1; possibly TRBD2 for D (6 bases). Germline assignment: CDR1 SGHVS and CDR2 FQNEAQ. This CDR3 is 16 amino acids long. CDR3 sequence: CTSSFTSWRGRNEQLF. Written as DNA, the CDR3 is TGTACCAGCAGCTTCACTAGCTGGAGGGGCCGGAATGAGCAGTTATTC.

As regards this clonotype: Mismatch with germline at one junction end may stem from a read error. The rearrangement links TRBV6-2 or TRBV6-3 to TRBJ2-1; D is uncertain. The V gene's germline CDR1 is MNHEY and CDR2 SVGEGT. This CDR3 spans 14 amino acids. CDR3 in amino acids: CTSSYSASYNKQFF. The CDR3 nucleotides are TGTACCAGCAGCTACTCTGCCTCCTACAATAAGCAGTTCTTC.

In regard to this clonotype: A read error may produce the germline difference seen at one junction end. This chain uses TRBV6-5 with TRBJ1-4; D remains unclear. This CDR3 comprises 14 residues. CDR1 is MNHEY, CDR2 SVGAGI, per germline. The CDR3 coding sequence is TGTGCCAGCAGTTACCGGGGTATGGATGAAAAACCGTTTTTT. Translating gives CASSYRGMDEKPFF.

The chain recombines TRBV28 with TRBJ2-2; a weak D match, TRBD2 (6 bases). The germline V gene has CDR1 MDHEN and CDR2 SYDVKM. The CDR3 loop spans 14 amino acids. The CDR3 loop reads CPNRQGGNTGELFF. The CDR3 DNA is TGTCCCAACAGGCAGGGAGGGAACACCGGGGAGCTGTTTTTT.

This clonotype was counted ten times or more. The rearrangement joins TRBV10-3 to TRBJ2-7; TRBD1 aligns across 11 bases. CDR3 length: 16 amino acids. The junction had 10 bases not matched to a gene; V was cut back by 6 bases and J by 3 bases. Per germline, CDR1 ENHRY and CDR2 SYGVKD. CDR3 DNA sequence: TGTGCCATCAGGGGTGGAACCGGGACAGGGGGCTACGAGCAGTACTTC. Amino acids: CAIRGGTGTGGYEQYF.

In regard to this clonotype: A read error is likely, as this CDR3 ends without the conserved phenylalanine or tryptophan. It is unclear where the CDR3 begins or ends on the DNA, so no DNA is shown, and the CDR3 is as TCRdb lists it. This chain joins TRBV6-5 and TRBJ2-6. The CDR3 is 16 residues long, counting both termini. CDR1 and CDR2 from the germline V gene are MNHEY and SVGAGI. The CDR3 here is CASSYSMDSGANVLTL.

This clonotype was found many times. The chain combines TRBV28 with TRBJ2-2; TRBD2 might be the D (6 bases). V was clipped by 11 bases and J by 8 bases, with 24 bases between them. The CDR3 runs to 15 residues. From germline, CDR1 is MDHEN and CDR2 SYDVKM. CDR3 sequence: CADPHTGLKGGELFF. As DNA, the CDR3 is TGTGCCGACCCCCATACGGGACTCAAGGGGGGGGAGCTGTTTTTT.

The rearrangement joins TRBV6-9 to TRBJ2-7, with D tentatively TRBD1 (6 bases). The V end was cut by 5 bases, the J end by 4 bases, with 18 bases between. This CDR3 spans 15 amino acids. Germline V gives CDR1 MNHGY, CDR2 SVAAGI. The CDR3: CASSSATGYLYEQYF. CDR3 DNA sequence: TGTGCCAGCAGTAGCGCGACAGGTTATTTGTACGAGCAGTACTTC.

A few counts support this clonotype. With a much larger clone just one base away, this may be a read error. The chain recombines TRBV5-4 with TRBJ2-5; D gene uncertain. Trimming pared 1 base from V and 1 base from J, leaving 5 bases between. CDR3 size: 13 residues. Germline V lookup: CDR1 SGHNT, CDR2 YYREEE (reference sequence). CDR3 residues: CASSLMVQETQYF. CDR3 nucleotides: TGTGCCAGCAGCTTGATGGTCCAAGAGACCCAGTACTTC.

This clonotype is medium-sized within its sample. This chain connects TRBV29-1 to TRBJ2-5, with TRBD1 as a possible D gene (6 bases). The V end was cut by 5 bases, the J end by 5 bases, with 15 bases between. Germline CDR1 reads SQVTM; CDR2 reads ANQGSEA. This CDR3 has 13 amino acids. Here the CDR3 reads CSVPPGAGETQYF. CDR3 nucleotide sequence: TGCAGCGTTCCTCCAGGGGCTGGGGAGACCCAGTACTTC.

This clonotype was seen a single time. A junction end diverges from the germline sequence, so it may reflect a read error. The chain carries TRBV4-1 and TRBJ1-1; D may be TRBD1 (6 bases). Germline lookup yields CDR1 MGHRA and CDR2 YSYEKL. The length of the CDR3 is 15 residues. CDR3 in amino acids: CASRQALDRSAEAFF. The CDR3 nucleotides are TGCGCCAGCAGACAAGCGTTAGACAGGTCCGCTGAAGCTTTCTTT.

On this clonotype itself: A much larger clone lies a single base off, so this may be a read error. This chain links TRBV20-1 with TRBJ2-3, with 10 bases identical to TRBD2. The CDR3 extends over 12 amino acids. Per germline, CDR1 DFQATT and CDR2 SNEGSKA (reference sequence). V lost 6 bases, J lost 12 bases, and 9 bases stayed unmatched. The chain's CDR3 is CSAPLASGGQYF. The CDR3 bases are TGCAGTGCCCCCCTCGCTAGCGGGGGACAGTATTTT.

Turning to this clonotype: One end of the junction varies from germline; a read error may be responsible. The rearrangement joins TRBV10-1 to TRBJ2-2, with D tentatively TRBD1 (6 bases). The CDR3 consists of 17 residues. The germline gives CDR1 WNHNN, CDR2 SYGVQD (reference sequence). The CDR3 is CAGSESLMGQNTGELFF. CDR3 in DNA: TGCGCCGGCAGTGAGTCGCTAATGGGACAGAACACCGGGGAGCTGTTTTTT.

To note about this clonotype: Since the CDR3 does not end with the conserved phenylalanine or tryptophan, this likely comes from a read error. The chain carries TRBV6-2 or TRBV6-3 and TRBJ2-7; no definite D call. The CDR3 covers 11 residues. V lost 5 bases to trimming and J lost 2 bases, with 4 bases between them. The V gene's germline CDR1 is MNHEY and CDR2 SVGEGT. CDR3 nucleotide sequence: TGTGCCAGCAGTCCCCCCTACGAGCAGTACTCC. Amino acid sequence: CASSPPYEQYS.

With regard to this clonotype: Because it lacks the conserved phenylalanine or tryptophan at the end, this CDR3 is likely a read error. The gene calls are TRBV6-1 and TRBJ1-1, with D uncertain. The CDR3 totals 13 residues. Trimming removed 4 bases from V and 6 bases from J, with 12 bases in between. The germline CDR1 and CDR2 sequences are MNHNS and SASEGT. As DNA, the CDR3 is TGTGCCAGCAGTGCGACATGGTGGCCTGAAGCTTTCCTT. This sequence encodes CASSATWWPEAFL.

Turning to this clonotype: A much larger clone lies a single base off, so this may be a read error. J is TRBJ1-1 and V is TRBV30; D not certain. Germline CDR1 reads GTSNPN; CDR2 reads SVGIG (reference sequence). This CDR3 comprises 14 residues. Trimming stripped 1 base from V and 0 bases from J, with 9 bases between. CDR3 protein: CAWSDCQMNTEAFF. CDR3 DNA: TGTGCCTGGAGTGACTGTCAGATGAACACTGAAGCTTTCTTT.

A note on this clonotype: An end of the junction does not agree with germline; a read error may underlie this. The chain is built from TRBV29-1 and TRBJ1-5; D unresolved. Germline loops: CDR1 SQVTM, CDR2 ANQGSEA. There are 15 residues in the CDR3. Written as DNA, the CDR3 is TGCATCGTTAGGCGGTCATCTTATAGCAATCAGCCCCGGTATTTT. Translated, it gives CIVRRSSYSNQPRYF.

The DNA for the CDR3 is TGTGCCAGCTGTGCGGGACTAGCGAGGAATACGCAGTATTTT. It specifies CASCAGLARNTQYF. The V call is TRBV28, the J call TRBJ2-3, with 10 bases that match TRBD2. The CDR3 sequence is 14 residues long. Trimming at V came to 8 bases and at J to 7 bases, leaving 9 bases not matched to a gene. Germline V gene sequence: CDR1 MDHEN, CDR2 SYDVKM.

Concerning this clonotype: Relative to the germline gene, one junction end is altered; a read error may explain this. This chain connects TRBV6-5 to TRBJ1-1; no definite D call. Germline V gene sequence: CDR1 MNHEY, CDR2 SVGAGI. This CDR3 is built from 13 residues. CDR3 residues: CAGSKEEATEAFF. In nucleotides, the CDR3 is TGTGCCGGCAGTAAAGAGGAGGCCACTGAAGCTTTCTTT.

This clonotype has more than one count but fewer than ten. This may be a read error, as it is one base from a much larger clone. This rearrangement joins TRBV12-3 or TRBV12-4 to TRBJ2-2; D gene ambiguous. The CDR3 spans 12 residues. CDR3 nucleotides: TGTGACAGCAGTTTCCGGCCTGAGGAGCTGTTTTTT. Translating gives CDSSFRPEELFF.

Turning to this clonotype: One junction end does not reproduce the germline sequence, and a read error may be involved. The CDR3 DNA follows: TGTGCCAGCAGGCGCGGAGAGGGTGGTGAAAGACTGTTTTTT. Translating gives CASRRGEGGERLFF. The chain is built from TRBV12-3 or TRBV12-4 and TRBJ1-4; D is ambiguous. This CDR3 is built from 14 residues.

This clonotype was observed a handful of times. At one end the junction does not follow the germline gene, possibly because of a read error. This chain uses TRBV11-1 with TRBJ2-5, with D uncertain. The CDR3 covers 14 residues. The V gene's germline CDR1 is SGHAT and CDR2 FQDESV (reference sequence). This CDR3 is CASNFSTTQETQYF. The CDR3 nucleotides read TGTGCCAGCAACTTTAGCACCACCCAAGAGACCCAATACTTC.